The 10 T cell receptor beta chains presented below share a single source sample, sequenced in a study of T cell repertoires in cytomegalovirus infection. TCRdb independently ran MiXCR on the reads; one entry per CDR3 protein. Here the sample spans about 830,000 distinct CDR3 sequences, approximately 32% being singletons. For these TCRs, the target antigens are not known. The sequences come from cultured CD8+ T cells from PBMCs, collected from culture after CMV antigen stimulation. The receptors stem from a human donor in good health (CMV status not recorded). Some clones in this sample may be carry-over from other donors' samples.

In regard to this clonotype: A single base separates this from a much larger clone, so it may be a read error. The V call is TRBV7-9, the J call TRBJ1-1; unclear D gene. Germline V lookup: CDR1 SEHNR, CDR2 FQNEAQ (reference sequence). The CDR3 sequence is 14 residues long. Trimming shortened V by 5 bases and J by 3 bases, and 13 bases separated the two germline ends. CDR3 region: CASSIGQLHTEAFF. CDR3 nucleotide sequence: TGTGCCAGCAGCATTGGCCAGCTACACACTGAAGCTTTCTTT.

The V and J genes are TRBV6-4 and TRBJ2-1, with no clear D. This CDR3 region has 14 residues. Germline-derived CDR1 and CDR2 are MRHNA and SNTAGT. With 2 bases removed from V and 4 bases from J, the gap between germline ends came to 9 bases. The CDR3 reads CASSDPTAYNEQFF. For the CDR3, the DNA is TGTGCCAGCAGTGACCCTACGGCTTACAATGAGCAGTTCTTC.

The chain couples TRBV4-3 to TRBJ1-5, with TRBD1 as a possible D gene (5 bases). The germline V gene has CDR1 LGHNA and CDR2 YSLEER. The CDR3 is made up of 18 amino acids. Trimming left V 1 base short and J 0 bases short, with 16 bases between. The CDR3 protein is CASSQGVVGVNSNQPQHF. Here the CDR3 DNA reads TGCGCCAGCAGCCAAGGGGTAGTGGGGGTAAATAGCAATCAGCCCCAGCATTTT.

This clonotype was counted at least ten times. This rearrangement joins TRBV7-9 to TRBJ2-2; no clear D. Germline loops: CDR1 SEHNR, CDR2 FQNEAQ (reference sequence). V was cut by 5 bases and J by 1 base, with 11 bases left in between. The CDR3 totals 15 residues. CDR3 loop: CASSPTVMNTGELFF. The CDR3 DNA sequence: TGTGCCAGCAGCCCCACCGTTATGAACACCGGGGAGCTGTTTTTT.

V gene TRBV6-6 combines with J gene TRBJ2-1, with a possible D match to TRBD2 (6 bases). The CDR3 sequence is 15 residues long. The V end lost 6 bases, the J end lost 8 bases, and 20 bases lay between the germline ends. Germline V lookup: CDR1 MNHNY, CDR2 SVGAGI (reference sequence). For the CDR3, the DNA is TGTGCCAGCAGCGTCCGGGACTGGGTAGTAGATGAGCAGTTCTTC. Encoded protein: CASSVRDWVVDEQFF.

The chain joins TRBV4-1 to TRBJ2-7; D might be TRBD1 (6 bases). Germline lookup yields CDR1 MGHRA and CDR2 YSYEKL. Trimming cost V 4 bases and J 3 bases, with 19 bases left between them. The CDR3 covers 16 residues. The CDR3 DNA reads TGCGCCAGCAGCCGCCTGAAAGGGGGACAATTCTACGAGCAGTACTTC. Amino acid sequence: CASSRLKGGQFYEQYF.

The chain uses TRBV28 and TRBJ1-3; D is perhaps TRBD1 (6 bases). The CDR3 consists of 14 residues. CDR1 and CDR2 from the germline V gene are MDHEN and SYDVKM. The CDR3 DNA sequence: TGTGCTCCCCCCGGGGGGCGCGATGGAAACACCATATATTTT. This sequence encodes CAPPGGRDGNTIYF. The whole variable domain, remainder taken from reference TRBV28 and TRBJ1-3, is DVKVTQSSRYLVKRTGEKVFLECVQDMDHENMFWYRQDPGLGLRLIYFSYDVKMKEKGDIPEGYSVSREKKERFSLILESASTNQTSMYLCAPPGGRDGNTIYFGEGSWLTVV.

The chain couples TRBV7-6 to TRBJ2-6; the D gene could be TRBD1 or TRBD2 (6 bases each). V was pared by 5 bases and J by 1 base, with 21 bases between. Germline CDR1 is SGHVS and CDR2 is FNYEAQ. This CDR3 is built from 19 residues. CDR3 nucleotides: TGTGCCAGCAGCCGCCTTGGGGGGCGGTTAGCGTCTGGGGCCAACGTCCTGACTTTC. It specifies CASSRLGGRLASGANVLTF. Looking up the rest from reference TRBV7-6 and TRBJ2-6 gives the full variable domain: GAGVSQSPRYKVTKRGQDVALRCDPISGHVSLYWYRQALGQGPEFLTYFNYEAQQDKSGLPNDRFSAERPEGSISTLTIQRTEQRDSAMYRCASSRLGGRLASGANVLTFGAGSRLTVL.

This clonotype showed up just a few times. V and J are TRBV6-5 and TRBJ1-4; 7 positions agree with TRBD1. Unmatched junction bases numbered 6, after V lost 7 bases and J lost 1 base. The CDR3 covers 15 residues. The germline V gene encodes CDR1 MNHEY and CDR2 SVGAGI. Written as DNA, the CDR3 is TGTGCCAGCAAAGAACGACAGGGAACTAATGAAAAACTGTTTTTT. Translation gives CASKERQGTNEKLFF.

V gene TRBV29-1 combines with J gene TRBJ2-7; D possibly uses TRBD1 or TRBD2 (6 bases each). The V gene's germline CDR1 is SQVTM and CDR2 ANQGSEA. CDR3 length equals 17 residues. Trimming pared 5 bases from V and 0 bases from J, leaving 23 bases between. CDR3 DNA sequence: TGCAGCGTTACCGGGGGACACCGGGGGAAGAGCTCCTACGAGCAGTACGTC. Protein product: CSVTGGHRGKSSYEQYV.